This section outlines one T cell receptor (beta chain) sequence together with its context. Germline V CDR1 and CDR2: KGHSH, LQKENI. The CDR3 covers 16 residues. Trimming took 2 bases from V and 1 from J; bases not matched to a gene: 6. The data are from a study of T cells in localized non-small cell lung cancer. Libraries were prepared by immunoSEQ multiplex PCR; TCRdb keeps only in-frame clonotypes and omits some of them. The sample carries over 9,500 clones, 29% recorded once. The sequence was collected from a man between 40 and 69 years old with stage I lung adenocarcinoma. The chain carries TRBV18 and TRBJ1-1; 8 bases are shared with TRBD1. The material was lung tumor tissue, obtained before any cancer treatment. The CDR3 is CASSPRSGGANTEAFF. As DNA, the CDR3 is TGTGCCAGCTCACCAAGGTCAGGGGGCGCGAACACTGAAGCTTTCTTT.